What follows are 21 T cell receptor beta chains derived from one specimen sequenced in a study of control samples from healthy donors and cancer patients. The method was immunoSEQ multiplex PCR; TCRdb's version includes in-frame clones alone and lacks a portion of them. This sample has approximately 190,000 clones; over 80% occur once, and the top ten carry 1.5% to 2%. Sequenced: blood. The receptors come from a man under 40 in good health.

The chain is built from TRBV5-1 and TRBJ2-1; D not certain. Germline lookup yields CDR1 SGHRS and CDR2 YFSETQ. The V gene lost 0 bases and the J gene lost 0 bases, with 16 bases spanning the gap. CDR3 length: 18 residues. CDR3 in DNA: TGCGCCAGCAGCTTGGACCCTGGACCGCCGAGCTCCTACAATGAGCAGTTCTTC. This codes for CASSLDPGPPSSYNEQFF.

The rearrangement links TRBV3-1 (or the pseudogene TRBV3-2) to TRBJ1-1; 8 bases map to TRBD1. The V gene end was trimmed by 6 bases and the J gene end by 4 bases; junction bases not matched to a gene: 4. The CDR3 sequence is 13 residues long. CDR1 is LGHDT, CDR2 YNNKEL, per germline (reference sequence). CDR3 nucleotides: TGTGCCAGCAGTTTAGACAGGGGCACTGAAGCTTTCTTT. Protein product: CASSLDRGTEAFF.

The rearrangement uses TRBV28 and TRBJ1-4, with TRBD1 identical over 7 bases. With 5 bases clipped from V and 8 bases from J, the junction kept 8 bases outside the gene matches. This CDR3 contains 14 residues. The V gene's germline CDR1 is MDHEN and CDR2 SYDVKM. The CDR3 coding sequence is TGTGCCAGCAGTGAACAGGGGTGGGTGGAAAAACTGTTTTTT. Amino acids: CASSEQGWVEKLFF.

CDR3 sequence reads: CATAGRSRGGQPQHF. CDR3 sequence (DNA): TGTGCCACCGCCGGACGGAGTCGGGGCGGTCAGCCCCAGCATTTT. The chain employs TRBV24-1 and TRBJ1-5, with D possibly TRBD1 on 5 matching bases. This CDR3 contains 15 residues. V was cut by 9 bases and J by 6 bases, with 20 bases left in between. Germline V gene sequence: CDR1 KGHDR, CDR2 SFDVKD.

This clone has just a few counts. The CDR3 region has the DNA TGCGCCAGCAGCCAAGTAGCCAGGGGGGGGAATCAGCCCCAGCATTTT. Amino acid sequence: CASSQVARGGNQPQHF. The rearrangement uses TRBV4-1 and TRBJ1-5; TRBD1 matches 7 bases. Germline CDR1 and CDR2: MGHRA and YSYEKL. V trimming: 1 base; J trimming: 4 bases; junction bases outside the gene matches: 7. The length of the CDR3 is 16 residues.

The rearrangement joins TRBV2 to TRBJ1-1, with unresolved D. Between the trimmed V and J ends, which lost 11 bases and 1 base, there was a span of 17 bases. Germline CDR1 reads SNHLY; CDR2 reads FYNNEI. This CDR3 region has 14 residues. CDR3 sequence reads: CARDRAFGNTEAFF. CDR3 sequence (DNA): TGTGCCCGAGATCGGGCCTTTGGGAACACTGAAGCTTTCTTT.

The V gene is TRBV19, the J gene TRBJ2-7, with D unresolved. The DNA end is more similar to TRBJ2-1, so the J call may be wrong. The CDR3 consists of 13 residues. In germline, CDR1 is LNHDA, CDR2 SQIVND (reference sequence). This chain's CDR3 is CASSSETHNEQFF. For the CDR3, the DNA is TGTGCCAGTAGCTCGGAAACCCACAATGAGCAGTTCTTC.

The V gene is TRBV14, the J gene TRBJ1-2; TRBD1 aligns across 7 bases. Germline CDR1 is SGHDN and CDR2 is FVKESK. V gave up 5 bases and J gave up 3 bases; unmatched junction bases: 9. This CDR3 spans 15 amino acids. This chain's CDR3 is CASSDVDRADYGYTF. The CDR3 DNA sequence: TGTGCCAGCAGCGACGTCGACAGGGCTGACTATGGCTACACCTTC.

The CDR3 region is CASSSNRDHEQFF. DNA of the CDR3: TGTGCCAGCAGCTCAAACAGGGACCATGAGCAGTTCTTC. This chain joins TRBV11-3 and TRBJ2-1, with D maybe TRBD1 (6 bases). The germline V and J ends were trimmed by 4 bases and 8 bases, with 12 bases remaining between them. The germline CDR1 and CDR2 sequences are SGHNT and YENEEA. This CDR3 spans 13 amino acids.

The CDR3 here is CASSLVQASSYNEQFF. The DNA for the CDR3 is TGCGCCAGCAGCTTGGTTCAGGCAAGCTCCTACAATGAGCAGTTCTTC. The V call is TRBV5-1, the J call TRBJ2-1; D unresolved. The CDR3 loop spans 16 amino acids. V was clipped by 0 bases and J by 0 bases, with 10 bases between them. Per germline, CDR1 SGHRS and CDR2 YFSETQ. Filled out from reference TRBV5-1 and TRBJ2-1, the complete variable domain reads KAGVTQTPRYLIKTRGQQVTLSCSPISGHRSVSWYQQTPGQGLQFLFEYFSETQRNKGNFPGRFSGRQFSNSRSEMNVSTLELGDSALYLCASSLVQASSYNEQFFGPGTRLTVL.

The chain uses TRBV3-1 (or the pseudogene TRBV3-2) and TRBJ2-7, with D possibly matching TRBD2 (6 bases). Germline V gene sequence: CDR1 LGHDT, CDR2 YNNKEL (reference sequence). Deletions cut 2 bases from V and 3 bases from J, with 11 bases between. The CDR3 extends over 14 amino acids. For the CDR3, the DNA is TGTGCCAGCAGCCAATCAGGGACTTTCTACGAGCAGTACTTC. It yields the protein CASSQSGTFYEQYF.

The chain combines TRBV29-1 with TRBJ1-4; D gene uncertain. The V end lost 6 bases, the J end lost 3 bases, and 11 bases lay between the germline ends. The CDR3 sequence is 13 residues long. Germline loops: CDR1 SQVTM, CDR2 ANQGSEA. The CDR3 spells CSVQRYANEKLFF. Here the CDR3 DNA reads TGCAGCGTGCAACGTTACGCTAATGAAAAACTGTTTTTT.

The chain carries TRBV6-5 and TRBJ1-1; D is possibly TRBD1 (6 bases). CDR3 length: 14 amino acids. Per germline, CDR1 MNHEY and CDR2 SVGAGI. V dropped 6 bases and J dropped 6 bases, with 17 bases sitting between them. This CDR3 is CASRPRTGSPEAFF. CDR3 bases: TGTGCCAGCAGGCCCCGTACAGGGTCCCCTGAAGCTTTCTTT.

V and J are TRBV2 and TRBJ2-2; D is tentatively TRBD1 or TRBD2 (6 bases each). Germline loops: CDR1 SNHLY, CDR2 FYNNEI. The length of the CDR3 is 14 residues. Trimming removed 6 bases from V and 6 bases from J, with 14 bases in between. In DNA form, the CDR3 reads TGTGCCAGCAGCCTTGACAGGAGGGCCGGGGAGCTGTTTTTT. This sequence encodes CASSLDRRAGELFF.

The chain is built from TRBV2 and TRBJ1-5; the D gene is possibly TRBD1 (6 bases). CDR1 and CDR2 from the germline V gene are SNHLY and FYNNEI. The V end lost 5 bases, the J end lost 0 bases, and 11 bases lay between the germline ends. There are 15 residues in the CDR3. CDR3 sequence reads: CASSMGHPSNQPQHF. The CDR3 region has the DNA TGTGCCAGCAGTATGGGACACCCTAGCAATCAGCCCCAGCATTTT.

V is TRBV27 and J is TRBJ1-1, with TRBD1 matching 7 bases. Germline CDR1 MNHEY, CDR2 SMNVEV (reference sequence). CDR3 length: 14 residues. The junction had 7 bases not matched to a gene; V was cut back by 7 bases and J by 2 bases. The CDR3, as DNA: TGTGCCAGCAACCTACAGGGGACCAACACTGAAGCTTTCTTT. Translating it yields CASNLQGTNTEAFF.

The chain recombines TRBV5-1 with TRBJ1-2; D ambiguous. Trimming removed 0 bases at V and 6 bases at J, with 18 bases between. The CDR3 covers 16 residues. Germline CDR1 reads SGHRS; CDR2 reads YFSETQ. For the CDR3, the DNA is TGCGCCAGCAGCTTGGGGGCCGGTTCCTCATTAAATGGCTACACCTTC. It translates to CASSLGAGSSLNGYTF.

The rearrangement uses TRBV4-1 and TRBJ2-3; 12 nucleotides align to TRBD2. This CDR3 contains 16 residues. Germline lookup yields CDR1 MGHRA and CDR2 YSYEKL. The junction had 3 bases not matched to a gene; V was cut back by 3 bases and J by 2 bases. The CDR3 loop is CASSQSSGGATDTQYF. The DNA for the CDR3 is TGCGCCAGCAGCCAGTCTAGCGGGGGGGCCACAGATACGCAGTATTTT.

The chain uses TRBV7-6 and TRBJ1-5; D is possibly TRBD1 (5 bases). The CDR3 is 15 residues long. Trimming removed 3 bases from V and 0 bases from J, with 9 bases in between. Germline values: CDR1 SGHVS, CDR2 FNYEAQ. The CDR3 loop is CASSLTAYSNQPQHF. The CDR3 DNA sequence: TGTGCCAGCAGCTTGACAGCTTATAGCAATCAGCCCCAGCATTTT. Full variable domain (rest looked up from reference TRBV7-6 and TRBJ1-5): GAGVSQSPRYKVTKRGQDVALRCDPISGHVSLYWYRQALGQGPEFLTYFNYEAQQDKSGLPNDRFSAERPEGSISTLTIQRTEQRDSAMYRCASSLTAYSNQPQHFGDGTRLSIL.

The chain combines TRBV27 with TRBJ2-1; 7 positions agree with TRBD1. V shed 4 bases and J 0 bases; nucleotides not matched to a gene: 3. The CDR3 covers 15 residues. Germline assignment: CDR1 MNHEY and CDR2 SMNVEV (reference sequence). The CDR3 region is CASSSGTDSYNEQFF. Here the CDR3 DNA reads TGTGCCAGCAGTTCAGGGACAGACTCCTACAATGAGCAGTTCTTC.

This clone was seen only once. The CDR3 protein is CASSETTGGQPQHF. In DNA form, the CDR3 reads TGTGCCAGCAGTGAAACGACAGGGGGTCAGCCCCAGCATTTT. This rearrangement joins TRBV2 to TRBJ1-5, with 9 bases aligning to TRBD1. This CDR3 spans 14 amino acids. CDR1 is SNHLY and CDR2 is FYNNEI in the germline V gene. Germline trimming cut 2 bases from V and 6 bases from J; bases unmatched to any gene: 2.